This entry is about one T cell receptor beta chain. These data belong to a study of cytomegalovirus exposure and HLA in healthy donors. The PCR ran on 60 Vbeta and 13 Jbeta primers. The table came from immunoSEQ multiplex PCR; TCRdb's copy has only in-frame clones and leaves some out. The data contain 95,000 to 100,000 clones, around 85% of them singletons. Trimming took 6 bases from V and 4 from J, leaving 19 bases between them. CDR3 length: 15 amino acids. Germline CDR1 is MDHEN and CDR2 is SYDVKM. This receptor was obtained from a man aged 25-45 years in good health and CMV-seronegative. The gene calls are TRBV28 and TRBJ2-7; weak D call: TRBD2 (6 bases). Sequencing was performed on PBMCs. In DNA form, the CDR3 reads TGTGCCAGCAGAGATACGGGGGAGGCGTCTTACGAGCAGTACTTC. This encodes CASRDTGEASYEQYF.